The present TCR beta chain was sequenced within a study of breast tumors, draining lymph nodes, adjacent tissues. General study results and limits: Tumor TCR diversity was below lymph nodes but above nontumor tissue.

TCRdb re-called the multiplex PCR reads with MiXCR, one entry per CDR3 protein. The repertoire consists of some 49,000 distinct CDR3 sequences, with around 23% occurring once and the leading ten covering under 9.5%. With regard to this clonotype: Its antigen is as yet unknown. Germline is not matched at one junction end, which may reflect a read error.

Germline V gene sequence: CDR1 MNHNS, CDR2 SASEGT. This CDR3 is built from 14 residues. The sequence came from a female donor with breast cancer. Some clones in this sample may be carry-over from other donors' samples. V is TRBV6-1 and J is TRBJ2-7; D is tentatively TRBD1 or TRBD2 (6 bases each). Sequencing used breast tumor tissue. The CDR3 loop is CASSQARLSGGSHF. The CDR3 DNA reads TGTGCCAGCAGTCAAGCCCGACTCTCCGGGGGCTCGCACTTC.